The source of this T cell receptor beta chain is a study of OX40 agonist ivuxolimab in advanced cancers. Here immunoSEQ multiplex PCR was the method, and the copy in TCRdb shows in-frame clones only, minus some. The profile shows 100,000 to 110,000 clones, less than 95% of them singletons. Per germline, CDR1 MGHRA and CDR2 YSYEKL. The CDR3 contains 16 residues. The ends were cut back, 2 bases at V and 0 bases at J, with 10 bases in the middle. The sequence came from an adult with an advanced solid tumor such as melanoma, head and neck, liver or kidney cancer. The sequencing here drew on CD4+ or CD8+ T cells sorted from blood, taken in a trial of the OX40 agonist ivuxolimab. The J gene is TRBJ1-4, the V gene TRBV4-1, with D unclear. The CDR3 DNA is TGCGCCAGCAGCCAATTCCAGCTATCAACTAATGAAAAACTGTTTTTT. As protein: CASSQFQLSTNEKLFF.